The 26 T cell receptor beta chains reported below all come from one sample, sequenced in a study of T cells after yellow fever vaccination. TCRdb re-called the 5' RACE reads through MiXCR, storing one row per CDR3 protein. Of hundreds of thousands of distinct CDR3 sequences listed, less than 20% were seen once; the top ten hold 15% to 20%. The sequenced sample was PBMCs, obtained 5 to 6 days after the first yellow fever vaccination. The source of these receptors is a man between 18 and 35 years old who received the YFV17D yellow fever vaccine.

The chain is built from TRBV20-1 and TRBJ2-3; D gene uncertain. This CDR3 contains 11 residues. Trimming stripped 1 base from V and 5 bases from J, with 4 bases between. Germline CDR1 and CDR2: DFQATT and SNEGSKA (reference sequence). This CDR3 is CSARVVDTQYF. DNA of the CDR3: TGCAGTGCTAGAGTGGTAGATACGCAGTATTTT.

This chain links TRBV6-5 with TRBJ2-1; 9 bases are a match to TRBD1. Germline V CDR1 and CDR2: MNHEY, SVGAGI. The CDR3 is made up of 17 amino acids. After removal of 0 bases from V and 5 bases from J, the junction contained 8 bases not matched to a gene. The CDR3 is CASSYSSWDREDNEQFF. The DNA for the CDR3 is TGTGCCAGCAGTTACTCTTCCTGGGACAGGGAGGACAATGAGCAGTTCTTC.

This sequence joins TRBV6-5 and TRBJ1-2; 7 positions agree with TRBD1. The trim removed 4 bases at V and 5 bases at J, leaving 7 bases unmatched. The CDR3 sequence is 14 residues long. The germline CDR1 and CDR2 sequences are MNHEY and SVGAGI. The CDR3 DNA follows: TGTGCCAGCAGTTCCCCCGACAGGGATTATGGCTACACCTTC. This sequence encodes CASSSPDRDYGYTF.

Only a few counts were recorded for this clonotype. V and J are TRBV4-1 and TRBJ2-1; unclear D gene. Trimming removed 1 base from V and 5 bases from J, with 12 bases in between. Germline loops: CDR1 MGHRA, CDR2 YSYEKL. The CDR3 contains 15 residues. CDR3 sequence: CASSQAIGKDNEQFF. The DNA for the CDR3 is TGCGCCAGCAGCCAAGCAATAGGGAAAGACAATGAGCAGTTCTTC.

The rearrangement links TRBV12-3 or TRBV12-4 to TRBJ2-5; 7 nucleotides match TRBD1. Trimming at V came to 6 bases and at J to 1 base, leaving 5 bases not matched to a gene. This CDR3 is 14 amino acids long. CDR3 sequence reads: CASSLTGIQETQYF. DNA for the CDR3: TGTGCCAGCAGCCTGACAGGGATCCAAGAGACCCAGTACTTC.

This clonotype was seen more than once but under ten times. For the CDR3, the DNA is TGCGCCAGCAGCCAAGCTCCTAACTATGGCTACACCTTC. Translated, it gives CASSQAPNYGYTF. This chain connects TRBV4-1 to TRBJ1-2; D gene uncertain. This CDR3 comprises 13 residues. CDR1 and CDR2 (germline): MGHRA, YSYEKL. Trimming took off 1 base at V and 0 bases at J, with 3 bases between the two ends.

This clonotype showed up just a few times. The rearrangement joins TRBV7-9 to TRBJ1-1, with 11 bases fitting TRBD1. CDR1 is SEHNR, CDR2 FQNEAQ, per germline (reference sequence). V was clipped by 2 bases and J by 3 bases; unmatched bases: 2. CDR3 length: 15 amino acids. The CDR3 loop reads CASSLRGQGDTEAFF. DNA for the CDR3: TGTGCCAGCAGCTTAAGGGGACAGGGGGACACTGAAGCTTTCTTT.

There are many counts of this clonotype. The chain carries TRBV7-2 and TRBJ2-3; D remains unclear. The germline gives CDR1 SGHTA, CDR2 FQGNSA. The V gene lost 7 bases and the J gene lost 6 bases, with 8 bases spanning the gap. The CDR3 has 11 residues. CDR3 coding DNA: TGTGCCAGCACCCGGTGGGATACGCAGTATTTT. It is translated as CASTRWDTQYF.

This clonotype came up many times. The chain employs TRBV6-2 or TRBV6-3 and TRBJ2-1, with D unresolved. Between the trimmed V and J ends, which lost 4 bases and 5 bases, there was a span of 3 bases. Germline V gene lookup returns CDR1 MNHEY and CDR2 SVGEGT. The CDR3 length is 11 residues. The CDR3 DNA follows: TGTGCCAGCAGTTCCAACAATGAGCAGTTCTTC. Its protein is CASSSNNEQFF.

This clonotype was picked up many times. The chain links TRBV5-1 to TRBJ1-1, with D unclear. CDR3 size: 11 residues. V shed 5 bases and J shed 1 base, with 3 bases lying between them. From germline, CDR1 is SGHRS and CDR2 YFSETQ. The CDR3 DNA reads TGCGCCAGCAGACAGAACACTGAAGCTTTCTTT. It yields the protein CASRQNTEAFF.

The chain links TRBV19 to TRBJ2-7, with D perhaps matching TRBD2 (6 bases). This CDR3 comprises 13 residues. Germline V gene sequence: CDR1 LNHDA, CDR2 SQIVND (reference sequence). The germline V and J ends were trimmed by 5 bases and 5 bases, with 13 bases remaining between them. CDR3 region: CASSGTSGDEQYV. For the CDR3, the DNA is TGTGCCAGTAGTGGAACCTCGGGAGACGAGCAGTACGTC.

The gene calls are TRBV4-1 and TRBJ2-7; TRBD2 matches at 12 bases. V was clipped by 3 bases and J by 0 bases; unmatched bases: 3. This CDR3 spans 16 amino acids. Germline loops: CDR1 MGHRA, CDR2 YSYEKL. The CDR3 DNA sequence: TGCGCCAGCAGCCACGGACTAGCGGGACCCTCCTACGAGCAGTACTTC. It encodes CASSHGLAGPSYEQYF.

In this sample, this clonotype turned up a few times. The chain employs TRBV13 and TRBJ1-5; 10 bases agree with TRBD1. With 5 bases clipped from V and 6 bases from J, the junction kept 13 bases outside the gene matches. CDR1 and CDR2 (germline): PRHDT, FYEKMQ (reference sequence). The CDR3 has 17 residues. The CDR3: CASSERRDRGDGQPQHF. The CDR3 nucleotides are TGTGCCAGCAGCGAGAGACGGGACAGGGGAGACGGTCAGCCCCAGCATTTT.

V gene TRBV7-6 combines with J gene TRBJ2-2; D is ambiguous. Germline-derived CDR1 and CDR2 are SGHVS and FNYEAQ. The CDR3 consists of 13 residues. V dropped 5 bases and J dropped 1 base, with 5 bases sitting between them. The CDR3 nucleotides are TGTGCCAGCAGCGCCTTGAACACCGGGGAGCTGTTTTTT. It specifies CASSALNTGELFF.

This rearrangement joins TRBV7-3 to TRBJ2-3, with D perhaps being TRBD1 or TRBD2 (6 bases each). The CDR3 loop spans 14 amino acids. The germline V gene has CDR1 SGHTA and CDR2 FQGTGA. Trimming pared 3 bases from V and 4 bases from J, leaving 11 bases between. CDR3 in DNA: TGTGCCAGCAGCTTTCTGGGGGGCGCAGATACGCAGTATTTT. Translation: CASSFLGGADTQYF.

The V and J genes are TRBV4-3 and TRBJ1-6, with D uncertain. Germline CDR1 is LGHNA and CDR2 is YSLEER. Trimming removed 2 bases at V and 2 bases at J, with 13 bases between. The CDR3 is made up of 17 amino acids. The CDR3 region is CASSQLGGRAYNSPLHF. The CDR3 DNA reads TGCGCCAGCAGCCAATTGGGCGGAAGGGCCTATAATTCACCCCTCCACTTT.

This rearrangement joins TRBV6-2 or TRBV6-3 to TRBJ2-5; D gene ambiguous. The germline gives CDR1 MNHEY, CDR2 SVGEGT. CDR3 size: 11 residues. Trimming stripped 0 bases from V and 7 bases from J, with 3 bases between. In nucleotides, the CDR3 is TGTGCCAGCAGTTACTCCCGGACCCAGTACTTC. As protein: CASSYSRTQYF.

The chain has TRBV6-5 and TRBJ1-2; unclear D gene. V was pared by 0 bases and J by 4 bases, with 9 bases between. In germline, CDR1 is MNHEY, CDR2 SVGAGI. The length of the CDR3 is 14 residues. This chain's CDR3 is CASSYSQAGYGYTF. Written as DNA, the CDR3 is TGTGCCAGCAGTTACTCGCAGGCCGGCTATGGCTACACCTTC.

This sequence joins TRBV6-5 and TRBJ1-5; D is uncertain. Trimming cost V 2 bases and J 1 base, with 6 bases left between them. The CDR3 is 14 residues long. Germline loops: CDR1 MNHEY, CDR2 SVGAGI. Written as DNA, the CDR3 is TGTGCCAGCAGTTACAGGACCAGCAATCAGCCCCAGCATTTT. Its translation is CASSYRTSNQPQHF.

The CDR3 sequence: CASSLRSGGTYNEQFF. CDR3 bases: TGCGCCAGCAGCCTCAGATCGGGGGGTACCTACAATGAGCAGTTCTTC. The rearrangement joins TRBV4-1 to TRBJ2-1; 7 bases are shared with TRBD2. Trimming took 4 bases from V and 2 from J; bases not matched to a gene: 8. This CDR3 region has 16 residues. CDR1 and CDR2 (germline): MGHRA, YSYEKL.

This clonotype was counted a few times. V and J are TRBV28 and TRBJ1-4; maybe TRBD1 (6 bases). Germline CDR1 reads MDHEN; CDR2 reads SYDVKM. The CDR3 loop spans 15 amino acids. With 1 base removed from V and 8 bases from J, the gap between germline ends came to 14 bases. CDR3 nucleotide sequence: TGTGCCAGCAGTTTATATTGGACAGTGGGAGAAAAACTGTTTTTT. Its protein is CASSLYWTVGEKLFF.

The chain employs TRBV4-3 and TRBJ1-4; no reliable D call. V was clipped by 4 bases and J by 7 bases, with 13 bases between them. Germline CDR1 reads LGHNA; CDR2 reads YSLEER. The CDR3 runs to 14 residues. The CDR3, as DNA: TGCGCCAGCAGCCCGGGGAGTAGAGCTGAAAAACTGTTTTTT. It codes for CASSPGSRAEKLFF.

The chain has TRBV19 and TRBJ2-2; D is tentatively TRBD1 or TRBD2 (5 bases each). Between the trimmed V and J ends, which lost 3 bases and 7 bases, there was a span of 12 bases. Germline-derived CDR1 and CDR2 are LNHDA and SQIVND (reference sequence). The CDR3 is made up of 14 amino acids. In nucleotides, the CDR3 is TGTGCCAGTAGTATCCCAGGGAGTCACGGGGAGCTGTTTTTT. It specifies CASSIPGSHGELFF.

CDR3: CASSVVTTPTDTQYF. The CDR3 DNA follows: TGTGCCAGCAGCGTAGTAACGACCCCCACAGATACGCAGTATTTT. This chain joins TRBV9 and TRBJ2-3; D gene ambiguous. Germline values: CDR1 SGDLS, CDR2 YYNGEE. V gave up 0 bases and J gave up 2 bases, with 10 bases separating them. The CDR3 runs 15 residues.

V gene TRBV5-1 combines with J gene TRBJ1-3; a possible D gene is TRBD1 (6 bases). V gave up 0 bases and J gave up 2 bases, with 9 bases separating them. CDR3 length equals 15 residues. Germline V gene data show CDR1 as SGHRS and CDR2 as YFSETQ. CDR3 sequence: CASSLGGLTGNTIYF. The CDR3 DNA sequence: TGCGCCAGCAGCTTGGGGGGGCTCACTGGAAACACCATATATTTT.

The table lists this clonotype with a few counts. V gene TRBV11-1 combines with J gene TRBJ2-1, with D maybe TRBD2 (6 bases). CDR1 and CDR2 (germline): SGHAT, FQDESV (reference sequence). V was trimmed by 0 bases and J by 4 bases, leaving 13 bases between them. This CDR3 has 16 amino acids. The CDR3 sequence is CASSLAATREYNEQFF. The CDR3 nucleotides read TGTGCCAGCAGCTTAGCCGCGACTAGGGAATACAATGAGCAGTTCTTC.